This T cell receptor (beta chain) comes out of a study of T cells expressing NK-cell markers. Study-level information: The authors derived TCR beta repertoires from sorted CD3+CD56+NKG2C+, CD3+CD56+NKG2C- and CD3+CD56-NKG2C+ T cells.

TCRdb re-called the 5' RACE reads, yielding one record per CDR3 amino acid sequence without DNA. The table lists roughly 420,000 distinct CDR3 sequences, with about 7.3% in the top ten. Study findings and constraints: Once again these clonotypes came out on top in the CD3+CD56-NKG2C+ fraction of a few donors.

CDR3 size: 11 residues. The germline V gene has CDR1 DFQATT and CDR2 SNEGSKA (reference sequence). As to this clonotype: Antigen unknown.

The receptor was isolated from a woman between 18 and 70 years old in good health. Sequences were obtained from blood T cells: a sorted CD56 or NKG2C T cell subset, CD4+ or CD8+ T cells, or bulk PBMC T cells (not recorded which). J is TRBJ2-1 and V is TRBV20-1. CDR3 loop: CSGPTNNEQFF.